Many counts were recorded for the clone carrying this TCR beta chain. The authors made TCR beta libraries by quantitative 5'-RACE with molecular barcodes. TCRdb itself ran the 5' RACE reads through MiXCR, one entry per CDR3 protein. Of roughly 30,000 distinct CDR3 sequences listed, 30% are singletons. This entry comes from a study of CD8 T cells in ankylosing spondylitis. The CDR3 sequence is 15 residues long. After removal of 1 base from V and 6 bases from J, the junction contained 9 bases not matched to a gene. Germline CDR1 reads DFQATT; CDR2 reads SNEGSKA (reference sequence). This sequence originates from a male donor with ankylosing spondylitis. Material: synovial fluid, either unsorted or a sorted T cell fraction (not recorded which). The chain has TRBV20-1 and TRBJ2-7; TRBD1 matches 10 bases. The CDR3 is CSARVATGGFREQYF. As DNA, the CDR3 is TGCAGTGCTAGAGTTGCGACAGGGGGCTTTCGCGAGCAGTACTTC.